One and the same sample provided the 29 T cell receptor beta chains below, sequenced in a study of blood T cells in healthy people across ages. Together with a sample-barcoded 5' primer, a J-beta primer mix was included in a second PCR lasting about 6 to 11 cycles. TCRdb re-analysed the 5' RACE reads in MiXCR, keeping a single row per CDR3 protein. Of about 1.4 million distinct CDR3 sequences listed, approximately 59% were seen once; the top ten hold over 6.5%. Sequencing was carried out using blood. The source of these receptors is a man aged 18-30 years in good health.

This sequence joins TRBV4-3 and TRBJ2-1; D is uncertain. The CDR3 consists of 15 residues. V was trimmed by 4 bases and J by 0 bases, leaving 10 bases between them. Looked up from germline, CDR1 is LGHNA and CDR2 is YSLEER. The CDR3 reads CASSPERSSYNEQFF. CDR3 nucleotides: TGCGCCAGCAGCCCGGAACGGAGCTCCTACAATGAGCAGTTCTTC.

This chain connects TRBV25-1 to TRBJ2-7; perhaps TRBD1 as D (5 bases). This CDR3 is built from 14 residues. Trimming removed 3 bases at V and 0 bases at J, with 9 bases between. Germline V lookup: CDR1 MGHDK, CDR2 SYGVNS. The CDR3 sequence is CASSEGPNSYEQYF. The CDR3 region has the DNA TGTGCCAGCAGTGAGGGGCCTAACTCCTACGAGCAGTACTTC.

The genes are TRBV5-1 and TRBJ1-5; the match to TRBD1 covers 8 bases. Germline V gene sequence: CDR1 SGHRS, CDR2 YFSETQ. V trimming: 3 bases; J trimming: 5 bases; junction bases outside the gene matches: 4. This CDR3 comprises 14 residues. CDR3: CASSSGQADQPQHF. The CDR3 region has the DNA TGCGCCAGCAGCTCGGGACAGGCGGATCAGCCCCAGCATTTT.

This clonotype has only one observation. The germline gene is not matched at one end of the junction; a read error may be the cause. This chain links TRBV4-2 with TRBJ2-3; D is possibly TRBD1 (5 bases). CDR1 LGHNA and CDR2 YNFKEQ come from the germline V gene. This CDR3 is built from 14 residues. CDR3 in DNA: TGTGCCAGCAGCCAAGAAGGGGAAACAGATACGCGGTATTTT. Amino acids: CASSQEGETDTRYF.

This clonotype was seen a handful of times. J is TRBJ2-1 and V is TRBV27; 14 positions match TRBD2. CDR3 length equals 15 residues. The J segment lost 7 bases and the V segment lost 7 bases, leaving 6 bases of the junction unmatched. The germline V gene has CDR1 MNHEY and CDR2 SMNVEV (reference sequence). CDR3 loop: CASKTGTSGSNEQFF. CDR3 DNA sequence: TGTGCCAGCAAAACCGGGACTAGCGGGAGTAATGAGCAGTTCTTC.

The chain employs TRBV6-1 and TRBJ2-7; D possibly uses TRBD1 or TRBD2 (5 bases each). This CDR3 comprises 15 residues. The germline V gene has CDR1 MNHNS and CDR2 SASEGT. The V end was cut by 4 bases, the J end by 4 bases, with 17 bases between. The CDR3, as DNA: TGTGCCAGCAGTGGTTCCGGGACGGCGCTTTACGAGCAGTACTTC. Residues: CASSGSGTALYEQYF.

The chain uses TRBV2 and TRBJ2-3; 7 nucleotides line up with TRBD2. J lost 4 bases, V lost 3 bases, and 13 bases had no gene match. CDR1 is SNHLY and CDR2 is FYNNEI in the germline V gene. This CDR3 spans 17 amino acids. CDR3 bases: TGTGCCAGCAGTGAGGTGGGTATTAGCGGGTCATCAGATACGCAGTATTTT. Translated, it gives CASSEVGISGSSDTQYF. Full variable domain (missing parts from reference TRBV2 and TRBJ2-3): EPEVTQTPSHQVTQMGQEVILRCVPISNHLYFYWYRQILGQKVEFLVSFYNNEISEKSEIFDDQFSVERPDGSNFTLKIRSTKLEDSAMYFCASSEVGISGSSDTQYFGPGTRLTVL.

The chain employs TRBV7-2 and TRBJ2-5; tentative D call: TRBD2 (6 bases). The J call is uncertain, as TRBJ2-7 better fits the DNA end. The length of the CDR3 is 15 residues. The germline CDR1 and CDR2 sequences are SGHTA and FQGNSA. CDR3 DNA: TGTGCCAGCAGCCCCGCTAGGGGACTGGCCTACGAGCAGTACTTC. Its translation: CASSPARGLAYEQYF.

This chain joins TRBV7-8 and TRBJ2-7, with TRBD1 matching 8 bases. Germline CDR1 and CDR2: SGHVS and FQNEAQ. The CDR3 contains 18 residues. With V trimmed by 5 bases and J by 3 bases, 18 bases remained unmatched. CDR3 protein: CASSPRTFRTGIHYEQYF. CDR3 sequence (DNA): TGTGCCAGCAGCCCCCGGACCTTTAGGACAGGGATTCACTACGAGCAGTACTTC.

The chain recombines TRBV9 with TRBJ2-3; TRBD1 agrees at 10 bases. V lost 3 bases and J lost 3; bases outside the gene matches: 7. The CDR3 contains 16 residues. Germline CDR1 SGDLS, CDR2 YYNGEE. The DNA for the CDR3 is TGTGCCAGCAGCGCGACCGGACAGGGGGTGACAGATACGCAGTATTTT. This encodes CASSATGQGVTDTQYF.

The V and J genes are TRBV28 and TRBJ2-5; either TRBD1 or TRBD2 may fit D (5 bases each). The CDR3 consists of 16 residues. Germline V gene sequence: CDR1 MDHEN, CDR2 SYDVKM. The ends were cut back, 10 bases at V and 3 bases at J, with 24 bases in the middle. CDR3 protein: CATTPREGKGKETQYF. CDR3 bases: TGTGCCACCACCCCTCGTGAGGGGAAGGGTAAAGAGACCCAGTACTTC.

This rearrangement joins TRBV12-3 or TRBV12-4 to TRBJ2-3; no definite D call. This CDR3 region has 12 residues. V lost 3 bases and J 11 bases, leaving 12 bases between the germline ends. Written as DNA, the CDR3 is TGTGCCAGCAGTTTCCCCACAGATGTGCAGTATTTT. Translating it yields CASSFPTDVQYF.

The rearrangement links TRBV6-5 to TRBJ1-4; 9 nucleotides align to TRBD1. V was pared by 6 bases and J by 7 bases, with 3 bases of the junction left unmatched. Germline assignment: CDR1 MNHEY and CDR2 SVGAGI. The CDR3 is 13 residues long. The CDR3 here is CASRTTGGEKLFF. In nucleotides, the CDR3 is TGTGCCAGCAGAACGACAGGGGGTGAAAAACTGTTTTTT.

Only a few counts were recorded for this clonotype. The J gene is TRBJ2-3, the V gene TRBV12-3 or TRBV12-4; the D is unclear. Deletions cut 3 bases from V and 6 bases from J, with 10 bases between. There are 13 residues in the CDR3. The CDR3 sequence is CASSFVATDTQYF. In DNA form, the CDR3 reads TGTGCCAGCAGTTTTGTGGCAACTGATACGCAGTATTTT.

This chain joins TRBV29-1 and TRBJ1-2; 7 positions match TRBD1. CDR3 length: 12 amino acids. V shed 5 bases, J shed 7 bases, and the junction held 7 bases outside the gene matches. The germline CDR1 and CDR2 sequences are SQVTM and ANQGSEA. The CDR3 DNA reads as TGCAGCGTTTGGTTACAGGGGAGTGGCTACACCTTC. Translating it yields CSVWLQGSGYTF.

The rearrangement uses TRBV11-2 and TRBJ1-1, with D maybe TRBD1 (5 bases). The CDR3 loop spans 14 amino acids. The ends were cut back, 4 bases at V and 6 bases at J, with 15 bases in the middle. Germline V lookup: CDR1 SGHAT, CDR2 FQNNGV. The CDR3 sequence: CASSSPRDSPEAFF. The CDR3 nucleotides read TGTGCCAGCAGCTCCCCCAGGGATAGTCCTGAAGCTTTCTTT.

The sample holds a few counts of this clonotype. In DNA, the CDR3 is TGTGCCAGCAGCTTAGTAGGCCCCAGGTGGGCATACTATGGCTACACCTTC. This sequence encodes CASSLVGPRWAYYGYTF. The V and J genes are TRBV11-2 and TRBJ1-2; D unresolved. There are 17 residues in the CDR3. The V gene lost 1 base and the J gene lost 3 bases, with 18 bases spanning the gap. Germline V lookup: CDR1 SGHAT, CDR2 FQNNGV. The complete variable domain, with remaining parts taken from reference TRBV11-2 and TRBJ1-2, reads EAGVAQSPRYKIIEKRQSVAFWCNPISGHATLYWYQQILGQGPKLLIQFQNNGVVDDSQLPKDRFSAERLKGVDSTLKIQPAKLEDSAVYLCASSLVGPRWAYYGYTFGSGTRLTVV.

The chain links TRBV18 to TRBJ1-2, with D hard to call. CDR1 is KGHSH, CDR2 LQKENI, per germline. Trimming cost V 2 bases and J 4 bases, with 8 bases left between them. This CDR3 region has 13 residues. The chain's CDR3 is CASSPAGRYGYTF. The CDR3 DNA follows: TGTGCCAGCTCACCAGCAGGTCGCTATGGCTACACCTTC.

The V gene is TRBV12-3 or TRBV12-4, the J gene TRBJ2-1; D uncertain. The CDR3 has 13 residues. V gave up 7 bases and J gave up 8 bases, with 15 bases separating them. The CDR3 protein is CASTPWAGYEQFF. CDR3 coding DNA: TGTGCCAGCACCCCCTGGGCAGGCTATGAGCAGTTCTTC.

In its sample, this clonotype was seen a few times. This chain uses TRBV20-1 with TRBJ2-1, with 7 bases that match TRBD2. The CDR3 spans 14 residues. Trimming took 7 bases from V and 0 from J; bases not matched to a gene: 6. The germline V gene encodes CDR1 DFQATT and CDR2 SNEGSKA (reference sequence). The CDR3 DNA reads as TGCAGTGACCTGCGGGGGAGCTCCTACAATGAGCAGTTCTTC. Protein product: CSDLRGSSYNEQFF.

The chain links TRBV12-3 or TRBV12-4 to TRBJ1-2; D gene uncertain. V was shortened by 5 bases and J by 7 bases, with 14 bases between the two germline ends. The length of the CDR3 is 13 residues. CDR3 coding DNA: TGTGCCAGCAGTGCCCGGGCAGGTCCTGGCTACACCTTC. Amino acids: CASSARAGPGYTF.

The chain uses TRBV20-1 and TRBJ2-1; the match to TRBD2 covers 10 bases. This CDR3 has 15 residues. The V gene end was trimmed by 6 bases and the J gene end by 9 bases; junction bases not matched to a gene: 14. Germline CDR1 reads DFQATT; CDR2 reads SNEGSKA (reference sequence). CDR3 in amino acids: CSATPPSGSSAEQFF. The CDR3 nucleotides read TGCAGTGCCACCCCCCCTAGCGGGAGTAGCGCTGAGCAGTTCTTC.

The chain carries TRBV13 and TRBJ1-2; 8 bases are shared with TRBD1. The ends lost 4 bases at V and 7 bases at J; junction bases unmatched: 8. Per the germline V gene, CDR1 is PRHDT and CDR2 is FYEKMQ (reference sequence). This CDR3 contains 14 residues. In DNA, the CDR3 is TGTGCCAGCAGCTACGGACAGGGAACTGGTGGCTACACCTTC. As protein: CASSYGQGTGGYTF.

The chain has TRBV20-1 and TRBJ1-4; no clear D. Germline V gene sequence: CDR1 DFQATT, CDR2 SNEGSKA (reference sequence). The germline V and J ends were trimmed by 8 bases and 0 bases, with 22 bases remaining between them. CDR3 size: 17 residues. CDR3 in DNA: TGCAGTCCCAAACCCCTGACAACCTTGGCAACTAATGAAAAACTGTTTTTT. Translating gives CSPKPLTTLATNEKLFF.

The J gene is TRBJ1-2, the V gene TRBV12-3 or TRBV12-4; D is ambiguous. Trimming removed 2 bases at V and 8 bases at J, with 12 bases between. The CDR3 consists of 13 residues. CDR3 sequence: CASSLSNRSGYTF. CDR3 sequence (DNA): TGTGCCAGCAGTTTATCGAATCGGTCGGGCTACACCTTC.

The V and J genes are TRBV7-9 and TRBJ2-3; 8 bases align to TRBD2. Germline values: CDR1 SEHNR, CDR2 FQNEAQ (reference sequence). The CDR3 extends over 20 amino acids. V dropped 4 bases and J dropped 5; count of bases not matched to a gene: 23. The CDR3 DNA reads as TGTGCCAGCAGCTCGGAAACGACTAGCGAACTACAACGTAGAAGAGATACGCAGTATTTT. As protein: CASSSETTSELQRRRDTQYF.

CDR3 sequence (DNA): TGTGCCACCAAACCTTCATTGGGACTAGCGGCCAATGAGCAGTTCTTC. It specifies CATKPSLGLAANEQFF. This rearrangement joins TRBV12-3 or TRBV12-4 to TRBJ2-1, with 11 bases aligning to TRBD2. CDR3 length: 16 residues. Trimming cost V 10 bases and J 6 bases; bases outside gene matches: 14.

This clonotype was seen a few times. V gene TRBV29-1 combines with J gene TRBJ2-7, with D possibly TRBD2 on 5 matching bases. V shed 4 bases and J shed 2 bases, with 12 bases lying between them. Germline V gene sequence: CDR1 SQVTM, CDR2 ANQGSEA. The CDR3 has 13 amino acids. The CDR3, as DNA: TGCAGCGTTGTGGTCGGACTTACCTACGAGCAGTACTTC. Translated, it gives CSVVVGLTYEQYF.

This chain connects TRBV6-2 or TRBV6-3 to TRBJ2-7; D call uncertain. The V end was cut by 2 bases, the J end by 4 bases, with 9 bases between. The CDR3 is 13 amino acids. The germline CDR1 and CDR2 sequences are MNHEY and SVGEGT. The CDR3 sequence: CASSYEVAYEQYF. The CDR3 coding sequence is TGTGCCAGCAGTTACGAAGTCGCATACGAGCAGTACTTC.